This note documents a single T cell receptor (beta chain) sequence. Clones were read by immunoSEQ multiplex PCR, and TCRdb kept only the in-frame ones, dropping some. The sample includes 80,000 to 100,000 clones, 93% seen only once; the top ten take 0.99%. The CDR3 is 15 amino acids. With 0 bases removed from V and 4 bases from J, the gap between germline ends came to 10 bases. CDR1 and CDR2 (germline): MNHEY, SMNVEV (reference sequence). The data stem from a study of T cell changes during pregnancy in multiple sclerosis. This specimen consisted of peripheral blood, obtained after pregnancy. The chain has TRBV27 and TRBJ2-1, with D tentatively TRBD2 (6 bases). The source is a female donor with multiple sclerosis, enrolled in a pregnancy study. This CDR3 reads CASSLSAGPYNEQFF. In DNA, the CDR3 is TGTGCCAGCAGTTTATCGGCGGGACCTTACAATGAGCAGTTCTTC.